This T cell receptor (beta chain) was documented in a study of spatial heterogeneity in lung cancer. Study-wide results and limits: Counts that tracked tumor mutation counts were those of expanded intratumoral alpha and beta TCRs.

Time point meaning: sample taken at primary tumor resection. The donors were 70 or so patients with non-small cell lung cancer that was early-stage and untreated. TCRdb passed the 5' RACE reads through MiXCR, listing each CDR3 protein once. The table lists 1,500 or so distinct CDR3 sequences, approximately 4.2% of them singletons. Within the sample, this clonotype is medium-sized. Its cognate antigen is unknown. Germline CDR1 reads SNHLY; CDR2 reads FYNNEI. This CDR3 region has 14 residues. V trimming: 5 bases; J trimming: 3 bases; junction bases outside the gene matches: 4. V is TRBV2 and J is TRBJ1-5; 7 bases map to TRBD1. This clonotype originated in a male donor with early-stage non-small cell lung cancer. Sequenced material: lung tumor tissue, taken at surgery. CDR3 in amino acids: CASSWDSYNQPQHF. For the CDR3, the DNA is TGTGCCAGCAGTTGGGACAGTTACAATCAGCCCCAGCATTTT.